The 9 T cell receptor beta chains given below trace back to one sample, sequenced in a study of human T cells and chemical hapten exposure (dated by TCRdb to about 2021). Library creation used RACE. TCRdb records NextSeq 500 as the sequencer. The raw public reads went through TCRdb reprocessing: fastp at Q25, MiXCR clone calling, in-frame beta chains kept. Each CDR3 protein gets just one entry, which takes the most common genes and DNA from the rows behind it. This sample lists tens of thousands of distinct CDR3 sequences; about 10% were detected once. Approximately 4.7% of the sample is taken by the ten largest. Per the publication, the time point label means: pre-sensitization, week 0. The treatment or condition label here, explained by the study, means: therapeutic diphenylcyclopropenone sensitization with weekly scalp DPC. Specimen: whole blood, collected in connection with sensitization to the hapten diphenylcyclopropenone (DPC). These receptor sequences come from a woman between 45 and 65 years old with alopecia areata. Some clones in this sample may be carry-over from other donors' samples.

There are many counts of this clonotype. The V and J genes are TRBV27 and TRBJ1-1; D may be TRBD1 (6 bases). Germline lookup yields CDR1 MNHEY and CDR2 SMNVEV (reference sequence). The CDR3 length is 14 residues. V gave up 8 bases and J gave up 5 bases, with 18 bases separating them. CDR3 protein: CASQNRNQGTEAFF. The CDR3, as DNA: TGTGCCAGCCAGAACAGAAATCAGGGGACTGAAGCTTTCTTT.

The rearrangement joins TRBV9 to TRBJ1-6; unclear D gene. Germline lookup yields CDR1 SGDLS and CDR2 YYNGEE. V lost 4 bases and J 0 bases, leaving 8 bases between the germline ends. This CDR3 is 15 amino acids long. The DNA of the CDR3 is TGTGCCAGCAGCATGAGGATCTCCTATAATTCACCCCTCCACTTT. Residues: CASSMRISYNSPLHF.

This clonotype was counted between two and nine times. The CDR3 reads CASSISAGTSANNEQFF. The CDR3 coding sequence is TGTGCCAGCTCGATTAGCGCAGGGACTAGCGCAAACAATGAGCAGTTCTTC. The V call is TRBV18, the J call TRBJ2-1; 10 positions agree with TRBD2. CDR1 and CDR2 from the germline V gene are KGHSH and LQKENI. The CDR3 totals 17 residues. Trimming at V came to 6 bases and at J to 5 bases, leaving 13 bases not matched to a gene.

This chain uses TRBV5-1 with TRBJ2-7; D assignment may be TRBD1 or TRBD2 (5 bases each). The CDR3 has 12 residues. Germline V CDR1 and CDR2: SGHRS, YFSETQ. Deletions cut 8 bases from V and 2 bases from J, with 11 bases between. The CDR3 nucleotides read TGCGCCAGTCGGGACGGAACCTACGAGCAGTACTTC. It is translated as CASRDGTYEQYF.

A note on this clonotype: This may arise from a read error, as a much more abundant clone is one base away. CDR3 in amino acids: CASNRGTGPQAFF. CDR3 DNA sequence: TGTGCCAGCAACAGAGGGACAGGCCCACAAGCTTTCTTT. The J gene is TRBJ1-1, the V gene TRBV6-2 or TRBV6-3; 8 bases fit TRBD1. With V trimmed by 7 bases and J by 9 bases, 10 bases remained unmatched. The CDR3 loop spans 13 amino acids. CDR1 MNHEY and CDR2 SVGEGT come from the germline V gene.

The rearrangement links TRBV7-2 to TRBJ2-3; no firm D call. V was cut by 7 bases and J by 0 bases, with 17 bases left in between. Germline values: CDR1 SGHTA, CDR2 FQGNSA. The CDR3 is 16 amino acids. Here the CDR3 DNA reads TGTGCCAGCAAACCGCCGACCCGTCTAAGCACAGATACGCAGTATTTT. It yields the protein CASKPPTRLSTDTQYF.

Ten or more counts support this clonotype. J is TRBJ2-5 and V is TRBV12-3 or TRBV12-4; 11 nucleotides agree with TRBD2. There are 15 residues in the CDR3. The J segment lost 5 bases and the V segment lost 6 bases, leaving 8 bases of the junction unmatched. Here the CDR3 reads CASSPPRLAGETQYF. The CDR3 DNA reads as TGTGCCAGCAGCCCCCCCCGACTAGCGGGGGAGACCCAGTACTTC.

V usage is TRBV11-2 and J usage is TRBJ2-1; TRBD2 agrees at 7 bases. This CDR3 has 15 residues. Unmatched junction bases numbered 5, after V lost 0 bases and J lost 6 bases. Looked up from germline, CDR1 is SGHAT and CDR2 is FQNNGV. The CDR3 loop is CASSLDPRTSNEQFF. The CDR3, as DNA: TGTGCCAGCAGCTTAGATCCACGGACTAGCAATGAGCAGTTCTTC.

This clonotype has a handful of counts. The chain links TRBV4-2 to TRBJ2-3; maybe TRBD2 (5 bases). The length of the CDR3 is 16 residues. V was trimmed by 0 bases and J by 1 base, leaving 11 bases between them. Germline V lookup: CDR1 LGHNA, CDR2 YNFKEQ. CDR3 DNA: TGTGCCAGCAGCCAAGATGGAAAGGGAGGCACAGATACGCAGTATTTT. Residues: CASSQDGKGGTDTQYF.